Listed here are 11 T cell receptor beta chains from one sample, sequenced in a study of blood T cell repertoires in COVID-19. Measured with immunoSEQ multiplex PCR; TCRdb has only the in-frame clones, and not every one. The table records just under 350,000 clones, 83% of them present only once. The sequencing input was peripheral blood. The receptors were gathered from a young man with active or convalescent COVID-19.

The chain employs TRBV4-3 and TRBJ2-3; 10 positions match TRBD1. The V gene's germline CDR1 is LGHNA and CDR2 YSLEER. Germline trimming cut 3 bases from V and 4 bases from J; bases unmatched to any gene: 4. This CDR3 region has 15 residues. DNA of the CDR3: TGCGCCAGCAGCCAGGGGACAGGGGACGCAGATACGCAGTATTTT. Amino acid sequence: CASSQGTGDADTQYF.

This chain links TRBV7-3 with TRBJ2-2; D is possibly TRBD1 (5 bases). Per the germline V gene, CDR1 is SGHTA and CDR2 is FQGTGA. Trimming removed 3 bases at V and 8 bases at J, with 16 bases between. The CDR3 consists of 15 residues. The chain's CDR3 is CASSLAQGSQGELFF. As DNA, the CDR3 is TGTGCCAGCAGCTTGGCCCAGGGAAGCCAGGGGGAGCTGTTTTTT.

In its sample, this clone was seen a few times. This chain connects TRBV12-3 or TRBV12-4 to TRBJ1-2; 7 bases map to TRBD1. With 4 bases clipped from V and 5 bases from J, the junction kept 4 bases outside the gene matches. The length of the CDR3 is 13 residues. The CDR3 nucleotides are TGTGCCAGCAGTTGGAACAGGGGTTATGGCTACACCTTC. Protein: CASSWNRGYGYTF.

V is TRBV7-3 and J is TRBJ1-6; 7 bases match TRBD1. The junction had 6 bases not matched to a gene; V was cut back by 2 bases and J by 5 bases. CDR1 SGHTA and CDR2 FQGTGA come from the germline V gene. The CDR3 is 16 residues long. CDR3 in amino acids: CASSLGQAGDNSPLHF. DNA for the CDR3: TGTGCCAGCAGCTTAGGACAGGCAGGGGATAATTCACCCCTCCACTTT.

The V and J genes are TRBV19 and TRBJ1-1; TRBD1 might be the D (5 bases). CDR3 length: 12 amino acids. The ends were cut back, 7 bases at V and 2 bases at J, with 8 bases in the middle. Germline CDR1 and CDR2: LNHDA and SQIVND (reference sequence). CDR3 protein: CASKGPNTEAFF. In DNA, the CDR3 is TGTGCCAGTAAGGGGCCCAACACTGAAGCTTTCTTT.

The chain is built from TRBV5-1 and TRBJ2-4, with D possibly TRBD1 on 6 matching bases. Germline V gene data show CDR1 as SGHRS and CDR2 as YFSETQ. V lost 0 bases and J 1 base, leaving 8 bases between the germline ends. This CDR3 is 15 amino acids long. The chain's CDR3 is CASSLDRAAKNIQYF. Written as DNA, the CDR3 is TGCGCCAGCAGCTTGGACAGGGCGGCCAAAAACATTCAGTACTTC.

The gene calls are TRBV7-2 and TRBJ2-7; TRBD1 matches 10 bases. The CDR3 runs 18 residues. Trimming took 3 bases from V and 4 from J; bases not matched to a gene: 15. The V gene's germline CDR1 is SGHTA and CDR2 FQGNSA. In nucleotides, the CDR3 is TGTGCCAGCAGCTTCCCCGGACAGGGGGAGGGAACAAGGTACGAGCAGTACTTC. Translation gives CASSFPGQGEGTRYEQYF.

The chain joins TRBV6-5 to TRBJ2-7, with 11 bases aligning to TRBD2. The J segment lost 4 bases and the V segment lost 2 bases, leaving 7 bases of the junction unmatched. This CDR3 has 16 residues. The germline V gene encodes CDR1 MNHEY and CDR2 SVGAGI. The CDR3 coding sequence is TGTGCCAGCAGTTACGCCTCCAGACTAGCGGGGTACGAGCAGTACTTC. Amino acid sequence: CASSYASRLAGYEQYF.

This clone was detected only a few times. The chain is built from TRBV10-3 and TRBJ2-1; 7 bases map to TRBD1. The CDR3 is made up of 15 amino acids. V gave up 4 bases and J gave up 4 bases; unmatched junction bases: 7. The germline gives CDR1 ENHRY, CDR2 SYGVKD. CDR3 residues: CAISGKGTEYNEQFF. The CDR3 DNA is TGTGCCATCAGTGGGAAAGGGACAGAGTACAATGAGCAGTTCTTC.

The rearrangement links TRBV11-3 to TRBJ1-1; D not resolved. Germline CDR1 is SGHNT and CDR2 is YENEEA. V lost 3 bases and J 4 bases, leaving 12 bases between the germline ends. CDR3 length: 14 amino acids. The CDR3 nucleotides read TGTGCCAGCAGCTTCATTAAGGAGTTCACTGAAGCTTTCTTT. It codes for CASSFIKEFTEAFF.

The rearrangement links TRBV19 to TRBJ1-6; D unresolved. CDR1 is LNHDA and CDR2 is SQIVND in the germline V gene (reference sequence). This CDR3 is built from 16 residues. V was cut by 3 bases and J by 10 bases, with 19 bases left in between. In nucleotides, the CDR3 is TGTGCCAGTAGTATCCGAGGGCTAAGCGTAGAGTCACCCCTCCACTTT. Translated, it gives CASSIRGLSVESPLHF.